This T cell receptor beta chain appears in the sequencing data of a study of cytomegalovirus exposure and HLA in healthy donors. The germline gives CDR1 GTSNPN, CDR2 SVGIG (reference sequence). The CDR3 contains 13 residues. The V and J ends lost 3 bases and 7 bases, in that order; junction bases with no gene match: 8. The primer mix had 60 Vbeta and 13 Jbeta primers. Data came from immunoSEQ multiplex PCR; TCRdb stores just in-frame clones and leaves some out. The sample holds tens of thousands of clones; around 75% are singletons and the top ten take roughly 25%. Sample: PBMCs. The TCR originated in a woman between 40 and 55 years old in good health and CMV-seropositive. The rearrangement uses TRBV30 and TRBJ1-2; 7 positions match TRBD1. The CDR3 here is CAWSRDRDGGYTF. CDR3 DNA sequence: TGTGCCTGGAGCCGAGACAGGGACGGTGGCTACACCTTC.